This TCR beta chain was sequenced during a study of blood T cell repertoires in COVID-19. Libraries were prepared by immunoSEQ multiplex PCR; TCRdb keeps only in-frame clonotypes and omits some of them. The sample records 300,000 to 350,000 clones, roughly 90% being singletons. The sequenced sample consisted of PBMCs or T cells enriched from blood (not recorded which). The source is a young woman who had been exposed to COVID-19.

The CDR3 DNA sequence: TGCGCCAGCAGCTTGGGACTAGCGGGGGTTTACTTCTCTGGGGCCAACGTCCTGACTTTC. This gives the protein CASSLGLAGVYFSGANVLTF. V gene TRBV5-1 combines with J gene TRBJ2-6, with 12 bases fitting TRBD2. The CDR3 has 20 residues. V shed 0 bases and J 0 bases; nucleotides not matched to a gene: 7. Germline V gene sequence: CDR1 SGHRS, CDR2 YFSETQ.